The rows below give T cell receptor beta chains drawn from one sample of a study of post-analysis software for immune sequencing data. From the PCR reads, TCRdb called clonotypes with MiXCR, one entry per CDR3 protein. The data show about 770,000 distinct CDR3 sequences, around 42% seen once. Sample: blood. The receptors shown here come from a girl aged 10-17 years with multiple sclerosis. Each CDR3 is given with its conserved first and last residue. D genes are given only for firm matches. Size is stated for part of the rows, as once, few or many counts, or as a class when the clone is expanded.

J gene,D gene,clone size,V gene,CDR3 protein,CDR3 DNA
TRBJ2-7,TRBD2,NA,TRBV20-1,CSAIGAGFLREQYF,TGCAGTGCTATTGGAGCGGGATTTTTACGGGAGCAGTACTTC
TRBJ2-3,NA,NA,TRBV6-5,CASSNGRGRSDTQYF,TGTGCCAGCAGCAACGGCAGGGGACGGTCAGATACGCAGTATTTT
TRBJ2-5,NA,once,TRBV28,CASTTSGTHKETQYF,TGTGCCAGCACTACCTCCGGGACACACAAAGAGACCCAGTACTTC
TRBJ2-5,NA,few,TRBV27,CASSPDNGETQYF,TGTGCCAGCAGTCCCGACAACGGGGAGACCCAGTACTTC
TRBJ1-5,NA,NA,TRBV12-3/TRBV12-4,CASSLDPGGMRGQPQHF,TGTGCCAGCAGCTTAGATCCCGGGGGAATGAGGGGTCAGCCCCAGCATTTT
TRBJ2-7,NA,few,TRBV12-3/TRBV12-4,CASHDSSYNEQYF,TGTGCCAGCCACGACAGTTCCTACAATGAGCAGTACTTC
TRBJ2-3,TRBD1,NA,TRBV9,CASSVAGTGSTDTQYF,TGTGCCAGCAGCGTAGCCGGGACAGGGAGCACAGATACGCAGTATTTT
TRBJ1-2,NA,few,TRBV29-1,CSVERGAGYTF,TGCAGCGTTGAGAGGGGTGCTGGCTACACCTTC
TRBJ2-7,NA,NA,TRBV3-1,CASSQDARDEQYF,TGTGCCAGCAGCCAAGATGCGAGGGACGAGCAGTACTTC
TRBJ2-1,TRBD2,NA,TRBV4-3,CASSQDPPGGSGRVRSYNEQFF,TGCGCCAGCAGCCAAGATCCCCCGGGTGGTAGCGGGAGAGTCCGCTCCTACAATGAGCAGTTCTTC
TRBJ2-3,NA,NA,TRBV9,CASSVAADVSSTDTQYF,TGTGCCAGCAGCGTAGCTGCGGACGTCAGTAGCACAGATACGCAGTATTTT
TRBJ2-1,TRBD2,NA,TRBV12-3/TRBV12-4,CASSPPGTKRYNEQFF,TGTGCCAGCAGCCCCCCCGGGACTAAACGCTACAATGAGCAGTTCTTC
TRBJ1-2,NA,NA,TRBV29-1,CSVGGRTYGYTF,TGCAGCGTTGGGGGACGGACTTATGGCTACACCTTC
TRBJ2-7,TRBD1,NA,TRBV4-1,CASSQDPLGTGYYEQYF,TGCGCCAGCAGCCAAGATCCCCTTGGGACAGGGTACTACGAGCAGTACTTC
TRBJ2-7,NA,many,TRBV12-3/TRBV12-4,CASSLSGEQYF,TGTGCCAGCAGTTTGAGCGGCGAGCAGTACTTC
TRBJ2-3,NA,NA,TRBV24-1,CATSDTRDFRGDTQYF,TGTGCCACCAGTGATACACGGGACTTCCGAGGCGATACGCAGTATTTT
TRBJ2-7,NA,few,TRBV6-1,CASSELVPPSSEQYF,TGTGCCAGCAGTGAATTGGTGCCCCCGTCCAGCGAGCAGTACTTC
TRBJ1-5,NA,NA,TRBV6-2/TRBV6-3,CASSYGQLVHQPQHF,TGTGCCAGCAGTTACGGACAGCTCGTTCATCAGCCCCAGCATTTT
TRBJ2-7,TRBD2,few,TRBV6-1,CASSEPWGAGGEQYF,TGTGCCAGCAGTGAACCTTGGGGGGCGGGGGGCGAGCAGTACTTC
TRBJ2-5,NA,few,TRBV20-1,CSARDPVTGETQYF,TGCAGTGCTAGAGATCCCGTGACTGGAGAGACCCAGTACTTC
TRBJ2-7,NA,few,TRBV7-9,CASSPIGLAAEQYF,TGTGCCAGCAGCCCCATCGGGCTAGCTGCCGAGCAGTACTTC
TRBJ2-1,TRBD2,once,TRBV20-1,CSARTSGRVYVDNEQFF,TGCAGTGCCCGGACTAGCGGGAGGGTTTACGTCGACAATGAGCAGTTCTTC
TRBJ2-5,NA,NA,TRBV7-8,CASSLRGRAPPAQETQYF,TGTGCCAGCAGCCTTAGGGGGAGGGCCCCACCCGCACAAGAGACCCAGTACTTC
TRBJ2-1,TRBD1,NA,TRBV9,CASSDPDRPGYNEQFF,TGTGCCAGCAGCGACCCGGACAGGCCCGGCTACAATGAGCAGTTCTTC
TRBJ2-7,NA,NA,TRBV7-2,CASSTPTGPSHEQYF,TGTGCCAGCAGCACACCAACGGGACCGTCCCACGAGCAGTACTTC
TRBJ2-5,TRBD1,many,TRBV6-1,CASSPGTGGAETQYF,TGTGCCAGCAGTCCCGGGACAGGGGGCGCGGAGACCCAGTACTTC
TRBJ1-4,NA,few,TRBV12-3/TRBV12-4,CASSLQSDEKLFF,TGTGCCAGCAGTTTACAGTCCGATGAAAAACTGTTTTTT
TRBJ1-5,NA,NA,TRBV12-3/TRBV12-4,CASSLEFLGFDNQPQHF,TGTGCCAGCAGTTTAGAGTTCTTGGGATTTGATAATCAGCCCCAGCATTTT
TRBJ1-2,TRBD1,few,TRBV12-3/TRBV12-4,CASSRRGLNYGYTF,TGTGCCAGCAGTAGAAGGGGGCTGAACTATGGCTACACCTTC
TRBJ2-1,TRBD2,NA,TRBV7-9,CASSHPGLHGNEQFF,TGTGCCAGCAGCCACCCGGGACTACACGGCAATGAGCAGTTCTTC
TRBJ2-6,NA,NA,TRBV6-6,CASSYSIGSGANVLTF,TGTGCCAGCAGTTACTCCATCGGCTCTGGGGCCAACGTCCTGACTTTC
TRBJ2-4,TRBD2,NA,TRBV3-1,CASSRGTNKNIQYF,TGTGCCAGCAGCAGAGGGACTAACAAAAACATTCAGTACTTC
TRBJ2-2,TRBD2,NA,TRBV20-1,CSAEGLTNTGELFF,TGCAGTGCCGAGGGACTAACGAACACCGGGGAGCTGTTTTTT
TRBJ2-3,NA,many,TRBV7-9,CASSLVSAALDTQYF,TGTGCCAGCAGCTTAGTTTCAGCCGCCCTAGATACGCAGTATTTT
TRBJ2-7,NA,NA,TRBV4-2,CACSQVGQETYEQYF,TGTGCCTGCAGCCAAGTCGGGCAGGAGACCTACGAGCAGTACTTC
TRBJ1-5,NA,NA,TRBV7-2,CASSLGTGRVNQPQHF,TGTGCCAGCAGCTTAGGTACAGGGAGGGTTAATCAGCCCCAGCATTTT
TRBJ2-7,NA,few,TRBV20-1,CSAHDRAYEQYF,TGCAGTGCTCATGACAGAGCCTACGAGCAGTACTTC
TRBJ2-2,NA,NA,TRBV28,CASSPMRVSLAVEELFF,TGTGCCAGCAGTCCGATGAGAGTCAGCCTTGCCGTCGAGGAGCTGTTTTTT
TRBJ2-7,TRBD1,NA,TRBV29-1,CSVRDSSYNEQYF,TGCAGCGTCCGGGACAGCTCCTACAATGAGCAGTACTTC
TRBJ1-2,NA,NA,TRBV7-9,CASSLERQSNYGYTF,TGTGCCAGCAGCTTGGAGCGGCAGAGCAACTATGGCTACACCTTC
TRBJ1-2,NA,NA,TRBV27,CASSYLRQNYGYTF,TGTGCCAGCAGTTATCTGCGGCAGAACTATGGCTACACCTTC
TRBJ2-7,TRBD2,NA,TRBV6-6,CATGRTSPSEQYF,TGTGCCACGGGCAGGACTAGCCCCAGCGAGCAGTACTTC
TRBJ2-5,TRBD1,NA,TRBV6-1,CASSEPGGQLGQETQYF,TGTGCCAGCAGTGAACCTGGGGGACAGCTGGGACAAGAGACCCAGTACTTC
TRBJ2-7,NA,NA,TRBV2,CASSVGNKPYEQYF,TGTGCCAGCAGTGTGGGGAACAAACCATACGAGCAGTACTTC
TRBJ2-3,NA,NA,TRBV20-1,CSATGFGSFTDTQYF,TGCAGTGCTACGGGTTTCGGGAGTTTTACAGATACGCAGTATTTT
TRBJ2-5,NA,NA,TRBV9,CASSYEGLYF,TGTGCCAGCAGTTATGAGGGTCTGTACTTC
TRBJ2-1,NA,NA,TRBV6-2/TRBV6-3,CASRPWGAYNEQFF,TGTGCCAGCAGACCCTGGGGAGCCTACAATGAGCAGTTCTTC
TRBJ2-3,NA,NA,TRBV29-1,CSVERRELADTQYF,TGCAGCGTTGAACGCCGGGAGCTGGCAGATACGCAGTATTTT
TRBJ1-1,TRBD1,NA,TRBV15,CATRSDRGRTEAFF,TGTGCCACCAGAAGCGACAGGGGGCGGACTGAAGCTTTCTTT
TRBJ2-1,NA,NA,TRBV7-9,CASTPQGHEQFF,TGTGCCAGCACCCCACAGGGCCATGAGCAGTTCTTC
TRBJ1-2,NA,NA,TRBV6-5,CASSYGFGFGYTF,TGTGCCAGCAGTTACGGATTCGGGTTTGGCTACACCTTC
TRBJ2-7,NA,NA,TRBV7-2,CASSLGSPVNYEQYF,TGTGCCAGCAGCTTAGGGTCACCCGTCAACTACGAGCAGTACTTC
TRBJ2-3,TRBD1,NA,TRBV20-1,CSAGTGSADTQYF,TGCAGTGCTGGGACAGGGTCTGCAGATACGCAGTATTTT
TRBJ2-3,NA,NA,TRBV9,CASSILVADTQYF,TGTGCCAGCAGCATACTGGTGGCAGATACGCAGTATTTT
TRBJ2-7,NA,NA,TRBV7-2,CASSLVRTDYEQYF,TGTGCCAGCAGCTTAGTGAGGACAGACTACGAGCAGTACTTC
TRBJ2-1,NA,NA,TRBV6-5,CASSYSSGGEQFF,TGTGCCAGCAGTTACTCATCCGGCGGGGAGCAGTTCTTC
TRBJ2-1,TRBD2,NA,TRBV20-1,CSADLAGVWANEQFF,TGCAGTGCAGACCTAGCGGGAGTTTGGGCGAATGAGCAGTTCTTC
TRBJ2-7,NA,NA,TRBV20-1,CSVRIANSYEQYF,TGCAGTGTCCGGATAGCCAACTCCTACGAGCAGTACTTC
TRBJ2-5,NA,NA,TRBV6-2/TRBV6-3,CASSGTRETQYF,TGTGCCAGCAGTGGGACAAGGGAGACCCAGTACTTC